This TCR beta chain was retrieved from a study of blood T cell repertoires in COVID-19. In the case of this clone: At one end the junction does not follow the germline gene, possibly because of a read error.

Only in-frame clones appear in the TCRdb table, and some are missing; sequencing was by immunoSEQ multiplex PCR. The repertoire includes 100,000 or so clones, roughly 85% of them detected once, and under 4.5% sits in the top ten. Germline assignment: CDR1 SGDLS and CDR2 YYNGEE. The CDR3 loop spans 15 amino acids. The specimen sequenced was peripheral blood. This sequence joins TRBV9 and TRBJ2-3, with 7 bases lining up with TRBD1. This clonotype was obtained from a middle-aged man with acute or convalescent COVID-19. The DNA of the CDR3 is TGTGCCAACAGCGGCCCGGGACAGAGCACAGATACGCAGTATTTT. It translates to CANSGPGQSTDTQYF.